This T cell receptor (beta chain) was identified in a study of CD8 T cells in Susac syndrome. The authors reverse transcribed roughly 0.5 to 1 ug RNA with random hexamers. One entry per CDR3 protein, called by TCRdb with MiXCR from the immunoSEQ multiplex PCR reads. The sample contains 90,000 to 110,000 distinct CDR3 sequences, around 97% of which appear only once. TEMRA cells were FACS-enriched, while CD8+ and CD4+ T cells were negatively isolated. Losses at the gene ends were 5 bases for V and 2 bases for J; bases not matched to a gene: 5. The CDR3 length is 16 residues. CDR1 is SGHVS and CDR2 is FNYEAQ in the germline V gene.

The V and J genes are TRBV7-6 and TRBJ2-5, with TRBD2 matching over 13 bases. Material: CD4+ T cells from PBMCs. This TCR came from a human donor in good health. The CDR3 sequence is CASSQPGLAGQETQYF. The CDR3 region has the DNA TGTGCCAGCAGCCAACCGGGACTAGCGGGACAAGAGACCCAGTACTTC.